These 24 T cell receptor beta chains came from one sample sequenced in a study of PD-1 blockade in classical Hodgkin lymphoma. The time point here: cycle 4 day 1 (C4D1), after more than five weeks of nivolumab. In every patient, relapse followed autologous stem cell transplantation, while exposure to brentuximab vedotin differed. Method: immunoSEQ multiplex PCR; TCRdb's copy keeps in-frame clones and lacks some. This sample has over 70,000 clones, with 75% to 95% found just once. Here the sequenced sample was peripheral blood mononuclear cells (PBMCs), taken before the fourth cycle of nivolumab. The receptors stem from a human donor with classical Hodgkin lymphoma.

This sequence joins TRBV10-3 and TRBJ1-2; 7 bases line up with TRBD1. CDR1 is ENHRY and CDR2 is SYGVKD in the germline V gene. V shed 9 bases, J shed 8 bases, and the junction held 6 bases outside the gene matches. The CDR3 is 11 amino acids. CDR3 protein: CAITETGGYTF. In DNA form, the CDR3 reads TGTGCCATAACAGAGACAGGGGGCTACACCTTC.

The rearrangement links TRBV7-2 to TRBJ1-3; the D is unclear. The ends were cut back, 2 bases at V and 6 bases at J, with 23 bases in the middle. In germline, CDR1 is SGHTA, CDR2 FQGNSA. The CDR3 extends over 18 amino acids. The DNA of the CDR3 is TGTGCCAGCAGCTTAAATCCCATGCCGGCGGCGAGAACAAACACCATATATTTT. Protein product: CASSLNPMPAARTNTIYF. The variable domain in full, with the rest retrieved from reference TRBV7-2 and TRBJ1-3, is GAGVSQSPSNKVTEKGKDVELRCDPISGHTALYWYRQSLGQGLEFLIYFQGNSAPDKSGLPSDRFSAERTGGSVSTLTIQRTQQEDSAVYLCASSLNPMPAARTNTIYFGEGSWLTVV.

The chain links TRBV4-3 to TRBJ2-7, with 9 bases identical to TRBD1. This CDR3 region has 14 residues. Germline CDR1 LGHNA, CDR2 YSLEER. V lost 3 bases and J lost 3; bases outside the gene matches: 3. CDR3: CASSHTGGVYEQYF. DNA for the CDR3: TGCGCCAGCAGCCATACAGGGGGCGTCTACGAGCAGTACTTC.

The CDR3 DNA reads TGTGCCAGCAGTCCAGGGACAGGGAAGCACTATGGCTACACCTTC. Translated: CASSPGTGKHYGYTF. The rearrangement uses TRBV6-6 and TRBJ1-2; 9 positions match TRBD1. V dropped 5 bases and J dropped 3; count of bases not matched to a gene: 7. The germline V gene encodes CDR1 MNHNY and CDR2 SVGAGI (reference sequence). This CDR3 has 15 amino acids.

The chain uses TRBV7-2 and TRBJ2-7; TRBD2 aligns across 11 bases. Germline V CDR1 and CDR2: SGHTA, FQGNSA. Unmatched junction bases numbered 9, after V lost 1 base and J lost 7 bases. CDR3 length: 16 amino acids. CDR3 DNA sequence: TGTGCCAGCAGCTTAGGAGGTAGCGGGGGGGCAGGTGAGCAGTACTTC. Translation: CASSLGGSGGAGEQYF.

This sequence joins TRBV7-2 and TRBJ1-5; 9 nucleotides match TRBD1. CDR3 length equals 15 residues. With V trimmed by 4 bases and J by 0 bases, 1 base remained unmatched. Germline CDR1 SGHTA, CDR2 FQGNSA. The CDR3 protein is CASSWDRDSNQPQHF. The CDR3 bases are TGTGCCAGCAGCTGGGACAGGGATAGCAATCAGCCCCAGCATTTT.

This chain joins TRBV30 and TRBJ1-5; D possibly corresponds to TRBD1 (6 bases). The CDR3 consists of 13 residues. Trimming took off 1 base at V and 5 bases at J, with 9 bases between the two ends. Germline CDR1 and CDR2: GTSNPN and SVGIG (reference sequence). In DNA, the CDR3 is TGTGCCTGGAGTGACAGGGCTGATCAGCCCCAGCATTTT. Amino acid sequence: CAWSDRADQPQHF.

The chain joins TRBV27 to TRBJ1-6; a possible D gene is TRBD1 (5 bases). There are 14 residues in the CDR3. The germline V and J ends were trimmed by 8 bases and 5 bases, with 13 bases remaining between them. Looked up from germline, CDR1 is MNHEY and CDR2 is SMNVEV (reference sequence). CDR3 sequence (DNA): TGTGCCAGCCGCCTGACGGGGGATAATTCACCCCTCCACTTT. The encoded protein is CASRLTGDNSPLHF.

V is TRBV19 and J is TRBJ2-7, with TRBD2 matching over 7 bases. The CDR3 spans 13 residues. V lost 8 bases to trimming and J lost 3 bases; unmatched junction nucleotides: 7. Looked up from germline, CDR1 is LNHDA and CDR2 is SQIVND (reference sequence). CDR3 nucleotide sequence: TGTGCCAGTCGGACACCGGGGGGCTACGAGCAGTACTTC. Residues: CASRTPGGYEQYF.

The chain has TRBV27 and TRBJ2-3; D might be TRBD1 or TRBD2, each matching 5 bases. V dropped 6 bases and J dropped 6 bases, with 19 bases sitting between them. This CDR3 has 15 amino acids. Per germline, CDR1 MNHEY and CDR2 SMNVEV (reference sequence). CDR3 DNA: TGTGCCAGCAGGACACCGGGCCTCGGGGCGGATACGCAGTATTTT. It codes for CASRTPGLGADTQYF.

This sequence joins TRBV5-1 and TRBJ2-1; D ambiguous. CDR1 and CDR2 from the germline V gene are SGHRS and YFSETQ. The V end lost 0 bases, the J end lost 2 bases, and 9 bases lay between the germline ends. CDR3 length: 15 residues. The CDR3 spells CASSLGTVTYNEQFF. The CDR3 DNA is TGCGCCAGCAGCTTGGGGACGGTTACCTACAATGAGCAGTTCTTC.

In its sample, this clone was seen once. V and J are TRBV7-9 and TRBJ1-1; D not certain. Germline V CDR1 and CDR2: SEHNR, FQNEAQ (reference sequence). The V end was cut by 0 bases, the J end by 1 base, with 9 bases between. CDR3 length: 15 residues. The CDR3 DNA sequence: TGTGCCAGCAGCTTAGCGCTTGGGCCGAACACTGAAGCTTTCTTT. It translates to CASSLALGPNTEAFF.

Written as DNA, the CDR3 is TGTGCCAGCAGCCGAACGGACGGTAATGAAAAACTGTTTTTT. It yields the protein CASSRTDGNEKLFF. The chain carries TRBV5-6 and TRBJ1-4; D is ambiguous. Trimming pared 4 bases from V and 4 bases from J, leaving 11 bases between. This CDR3 has 14 amino acids. Germline CDR1 SGHDT, CDR2 YYEEEE.

The CDR3: CASVSDGNTIYF. CDR3 bases: TGTGCTAGTGTTTCCGACGGAAACACCATATATTTT. The rearrangement joins TRBV12-5 to TRBJ1-3; D not resolved. From germline, CDR1 is LGHNT and CDR2 FRNRAP. V was pared by 7 bases and J by 4 bases, with 8 bases between. CDR3 length: 12 residues.

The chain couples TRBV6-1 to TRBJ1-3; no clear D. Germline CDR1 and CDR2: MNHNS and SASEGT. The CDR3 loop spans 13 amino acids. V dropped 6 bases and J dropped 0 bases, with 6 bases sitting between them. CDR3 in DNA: TGTGCCAGCAGGCAGAGCTCTGGAAACACCATATATTTT. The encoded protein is CASRQSSGNTIYF.

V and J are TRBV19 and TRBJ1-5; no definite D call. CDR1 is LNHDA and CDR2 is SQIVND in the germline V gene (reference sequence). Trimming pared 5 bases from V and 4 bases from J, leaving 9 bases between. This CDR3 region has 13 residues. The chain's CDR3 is CASSANRNQPQHF. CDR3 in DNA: TGTGCCAGTAGTGCCAACCGAAATCAGCCCCAGCATTTT.

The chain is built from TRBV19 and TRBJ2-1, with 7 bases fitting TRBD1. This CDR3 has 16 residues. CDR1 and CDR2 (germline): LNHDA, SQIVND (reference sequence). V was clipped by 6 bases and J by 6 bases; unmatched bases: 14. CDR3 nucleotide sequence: TGTGCCAGTAGGTCGAGGGACAGTGCCTCCACCAATGAGCAGTTCTTC. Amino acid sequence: CASRSRDSASTNEQFF.

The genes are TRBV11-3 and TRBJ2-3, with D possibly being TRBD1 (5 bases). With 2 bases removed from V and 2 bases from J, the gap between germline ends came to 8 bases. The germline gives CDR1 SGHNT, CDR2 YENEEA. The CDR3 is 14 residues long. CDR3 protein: CASSLSGFTDTQYF. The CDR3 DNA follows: TGTGCCAGCAGCTTATCAGGGTTCACAGATACGCAGTATTTT. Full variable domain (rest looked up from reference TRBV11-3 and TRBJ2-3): EAGVVQSPRYKIIEKKQPVAFWCNPISGHNTLYWYLQNLGQGPELLIRYENEEAVDDSQLPKDRFSAERLKGVDSTLKIQPAELGDSAVYLCASSLSGFTDTQYFGPGTRLTVL.

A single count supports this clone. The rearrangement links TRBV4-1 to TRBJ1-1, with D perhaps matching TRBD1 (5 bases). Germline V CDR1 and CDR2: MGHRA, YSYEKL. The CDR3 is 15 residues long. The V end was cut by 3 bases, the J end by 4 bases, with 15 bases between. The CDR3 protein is CASSQIGGVITEAFF. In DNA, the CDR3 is TGCGCCAGCAGCCAGATCGGAGGGGTGATCACTGAAGCTTTCTTT.

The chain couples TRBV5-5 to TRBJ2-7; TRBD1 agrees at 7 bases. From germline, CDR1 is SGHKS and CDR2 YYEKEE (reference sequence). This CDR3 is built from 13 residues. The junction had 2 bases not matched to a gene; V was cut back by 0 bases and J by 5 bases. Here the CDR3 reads CASSLGDRDEQYF. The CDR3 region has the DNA TGTGCCAGCAGCTTGGGAGACAGGGACGAGCAGTACTTC.

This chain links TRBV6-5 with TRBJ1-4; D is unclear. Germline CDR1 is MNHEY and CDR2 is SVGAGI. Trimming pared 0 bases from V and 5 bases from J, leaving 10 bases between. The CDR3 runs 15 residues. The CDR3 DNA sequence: TGTGCCAGCAGTTACTCAGGGTATCGGAATGAAAAACTGTTTTTT. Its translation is CASSYSGYRNEKLFF.

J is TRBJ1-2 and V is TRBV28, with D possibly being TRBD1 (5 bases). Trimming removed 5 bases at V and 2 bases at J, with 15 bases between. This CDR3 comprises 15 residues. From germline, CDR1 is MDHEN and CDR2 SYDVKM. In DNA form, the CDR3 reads TGTGCCAGCAGTGCCCCCCGGGACTCGAACTATGGCTACACCTTC. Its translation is CASSAPRDSNYGYTF.

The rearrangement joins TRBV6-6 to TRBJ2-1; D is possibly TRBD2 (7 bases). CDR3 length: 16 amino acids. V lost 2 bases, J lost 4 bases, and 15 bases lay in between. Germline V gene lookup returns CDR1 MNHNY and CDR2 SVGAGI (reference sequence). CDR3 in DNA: TGTGCCAGCAGTTACCGGGGGGCTTCGTGGTACAATGAGCAGTTCTTC. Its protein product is CASSYRGASWYNEQFF.

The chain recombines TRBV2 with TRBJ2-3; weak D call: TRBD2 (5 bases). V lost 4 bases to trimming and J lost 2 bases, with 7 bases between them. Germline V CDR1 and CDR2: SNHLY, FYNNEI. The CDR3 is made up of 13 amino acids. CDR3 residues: CASSGESTDTQYF. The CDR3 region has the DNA TGTGCCAGCAGTGGGGAGTCCACAGATACGCAGTATTTT.